What follows are 13 T cell receptor beta chains derived from one specimen sequenced in a study of T cell responses to AZD1222 COVID-19 vaccine. Profiled with immunoSEQ multiplex PCR; TCRdb holds only in-frame clones, not every one. Found here are 150,000 to 200,000 clones, roughly 93% of them singletons; the top ten hold roughly 0.99%. This material consisted of peripheral blood, taken on day 0 of AZD1222 vaccination. Receptor source: an adult in good health.

CDR3 nucleotide sequence: TGTGCCAGCAGCCCAGAGGGGGGGCGCTACGAGCAGTACTTC. This codes for CASSPEGGRYEQYF. The chain links TRBV3-1 (or the pseudogene TRBV3-2) to TRBJ2-7; maybe TRBD2 (7 bases). Germline values: CDR1 LGHDT, CDR2 YNNKEL (reference sequence). The CDR3 has 14 residues. The germline V and J ends were trimmed by 4 bases and 3 bases, with 13 bases remaining between them.

This rearrangement joins TRBV5-1 to TRBJ2-7, with 10 bases fitting TRBD1. Germline V gives CDR1 SGHRS, CDR2 YFSETQ. The CDR3 is made up of 14 amino acids. V was pared by 0 bases and J by 7 bases, with 4 bases of the junction left unmatched. The CDR3: CASSLGTGGGEQYF. Written as DNA, the CDR3 is TGCGCCAGCAGCTTGGGGACAGGGGGAGGAGAGCAGTACTTC.

This rearrangement joins TRBV2 to TRBJ2-1; the D is unclear. From germline, CDR1 is SNHLY and CDR2 FYNNEI. The CDR3 is 11 residues long. V lost 6 bases and J lost 13, with 13 bases in between. CDR3 residues: CASRGNAGQFF. The CDR3 DNA reads as TGTGCCAGCAGGGGGAATGCAGGACAGTTCTTC.

The gene calls are TRBV13 and TRBJ1-1; D not certain. This CDR3 region has 13 residues. CDR1 is PRHDT and CDR2 is FYEKMQ in the germline V gene (reference sequence). V lost 4 bases and J lost 1, with 7 bases in between. The CDR3 DNA sequence: TGTGCCAGCAGCTCTGGGTCGAACACTGAAGCTTTCTTT. Translation gives CASSSGSNTEAFF.

The gene calls are TRBV15 and TRBJ1-3; 8 nucleotides match TRBD1. In germline, CDR1 is LNHNV, CDR2 YYDKDF (reference sequence). The CDR3 totals 17 residues. With V trimmed by 5 bases and J by 8 bases, 17 bases remained unmatched. CDR3 sequence: CATSSERGTGSVDTIYF. The CDR3 DNA reads TGTGCCACCAGCTCCGAACGGGGGACAGGATCGGTGGACACCATATATTTT. Full variable domain (rest looked up from reference TRBV15 and TRBJ1-3): DAMVIQNPRYQVTQFGKPVTLSCSQTLNHNVMYWYQQKSSQAPKLLFHYYDKDFNNEADTPDNFQSRRPNTSFCFLDIRSPGLGDTAMYLCATSSERGTGSVDTIYFGEGSWLTVV.

V is TRBV10-2 and J is TRBJ1-2; 11 positions match TRBD1. The CDR3 length is 14 residues. V dropped 4 bases and J dropped 8; count of bases not matched to a gene: 6. Germline V gives CDR1 WSHSY, CDR2 SAAADI. The CDR3 loop is CASSAGTGGGGYTF. CDR3 nucleotides: TGCGCCAGCAGTGCTGGGACAGGGGGGGGAGGCTACACCTTC.

This sequence joins TRBV7-8 and TRBJ1-2; 10 bases match TRBD1. V lost 0 bases to trimming and J lost 2 bases; unmatched junction nucleotides: 0. This CDR3 has 15 amino acids. Germline V gene lookup returns CDR1 SGHVS and CDR2 FQNEAQ. CDR3 DNA sequence: TGTGCCAGCAGCTTAGCGGGACAGGGGAACTATGGCTACACCTTC. It is translated as CASSLAGQGNYGYTF. Variable domain in full (rest from reference TRBV7-8 and TRBJ1-2): GAGVSQSPRYKVAKRGQDVALRCDPISGHVSLFWYQQALGQGPEFLTYFQNEAQLDKSGLPSDRFFAERPEGSVSTLKIQRTQQEDSAVYLCASSLAGQGNYGYTFGSGTRLTVV.

The chain couples TRBV19 to TRBJ2-1, with D perhaps TRBD1 or TRBD2 (6 bases each). The germline gives CDR1 LNHDA, CDR2 SQIVND (reference sequence). The length of the CDR3 is 15 residues. V was cut by 8 bases and J by 6 bases, with 20 bases left in between. In nucleotides, the CDR3 is TGTGCCAGTTCTTCGAGTAGGGGGGCGAGCAATGAGCAGTTCTTC. Its protein is CASSSSRGASNEQFF.

This rearrangement joins TRBV20-1 to TRBJ1-2; D perhaps matches TRBD1 (6 bases). Trimming removed 6 bases from V and 4 bases from J, with 9 bases in between. The CDR3 spans 11 residues. The germline CDR1 and CDR2 sequences are DFQATT and SNEGSKA (reference sequence). As DNA, the CDR3 is TGCAGTGCGACAGGCACCTATGGCTACACCTTC. Translation gives CSATGTYGYTF.

This clone was picked up one time. The J gene is TRBJ1-5, the V gene TRBV7-9; no clear D gene. Trimming removed 6 bases from V and 7 bases from J, with 13 bases in between. CDR3 length: 13 amino acids. From germline, CDR1 is SEHNR and CDR2 FQNEAQ (reference sequence). The CDR3 loop reads CASSTEGGQPQHF. CDR3 DNA: TGTGCCAGCAGTACTGAGGGAGGACAGCCCCAGCATTTT.

J is TRBJ2-7 and V is TRBV29-1; 8 bases are a match to TRBD1. Germline CDR1 reads SQVTM; CDR2 reads ANQGSEA. The V and J ends lost 5 bases and 0 bases, in that order; junction bases with no gene match: 9. The CDR3 covers 15 residues. In nucleotides, the CDR3 is TGCAGCGTTCGAGGGGACAGGAGCTACTCCTACGAGCAGTACTTC. Translation: CSVRGDRSYSYEQYF.

CDR3 DNA sequence: TGTGCCAGCAGGAGCCTAAATGAAAAACTGTTTTTT. This sequence encodes CASRSLNEKLFF. This chain joins TRBV28 and TRBJ1-4; no clear D gene. V was trimmed by 6 bases and J by 5 bases, leaving 7 bases between them. CDR3 length: 12 amino acids. Germline loops: CDR1 MDHEN, CDR2 SYDVKM.

CDR3: CASSPNRGYEQYF. CDR3 DNA: TGTGCCAGCAGCCCCAACAGGGGCTACGAGCAGTACTTC. This sequence joins TRBV7-2 and TRBJ2-7, with 7 positions matching TRBD1. V gave up 5 bases and J gave up 3 bases; unmatched junction bases: 4. Germline values: CDR1 SGHTA, CDR2 FQGNSA. This CDR3 spans 13 amino acids.